This passage covers 8 T cell receptor beta chains from one sample sequenced in a study of blood T cell repertoires in COVID-19. Profiling relied on immunoSEQ multiplex PCR, and the TCRdb table lists in-frame clones only, not all of them. In the table there are approximately 440,000 clones, around 91% of which are singletons. The material sequenced was PBMCs or T cells enriched from blood (not recorded which). These TCRs come from a man younger than 35 who had recovered from COVID-19.

This chain joins TRBV20-1 and TRBJ2-5; no firm D call. The V end was cut by 8 bases, the J end by 1 base, with 8 bases between. Germline CDR1 and CDR2: DFQATT and SNEGSKA (reference sequence). The CDR3 is 11 amino acids. The CDR3, as DNA: TGCAGTCCCAGGTCCCAAGAGACCCAGTACTTC. Amino acid sequence: CSPRSQETQYF.

This clone has just one count. This rearrangement joins TRBV5-1 to TRBJ2-5, with 10 bases identical to TRBD1. This CDR3 region has 14 residues. Germline trimming cut 4 bases from V and 5 bases from J; bases unmatched to any gene: 5. Germline V lookup: CDR1 SGHRS, CDR2 YFSETQ. DNA for the CDR3: TGCGCCAGCAGCGCGGGACAGGGGTTCGAGACCCAGTACTTC. Its translation is CASSAGQGFETQYF.

The rearrangement uses TRBV15 and TRBJ1-3; D remains ambiguous. CDR1 is LNHNV and CDR2 is YYDKDF in the germline V gene (reference sequence). Trimming cost V 0 bases and J 1 base, with 10 bases left between them. CDR3 length equals 16 residues. CDR3 DNA sequence: TGTGCCACCAGCAGAGAATTCACTTGGTCTGGAAACACCATATATTTT. This sequence encodes CATSREFTWSGNTIYF.

The V gene is TRBV6-5, the J gene TRBJ1-5; D remains unclear. The CDR3 extends over 14 amino acids. V was cut by 5 bases and J by 0 bases, with 8 bases left in between. Germline values: CDR1 MNHEY, CDR2 SVGAGI. The CDR3 region is CASSQLYSNQPQHF. DNA of the CDR3: TGTGCCAGCAGTCAACTCTATAGCAATCAGCCCCAGCATTTT.

V and J are TRBV7-9 and TRBJ2-1; 9 nucleotides align to TRBD2. Trimming at V came to 8 bases and at J to 4 bases, leaving 9 bases not matched to a gene. Looked up from germline, CDR1 is SEHNR and CDR2 is FQNEAQ (reference sequence). The CDR3 is 15 amino acids. The CDR3 sequence is CASFLTSGFYNEQFF. In DNA, the CDR3 is TGTGCCAGCTTCTTGACTAGCGGTTTTTACAATGAGCAGTTCTTC.

V and J are TRBV6-5 and TRBJ1-1; D is ambiguous. Trimming stripped 5 bases from V and 4 bases from J, with 11 bases between. This CDR3 has 13 residues. CDR1 is MNHEY, CDR2 SVGAGI, per germline. The CDR3 region has the DNA TGTGCCAGCAGTCAAACCCGAGTCACTGAAGCTTTCTTT. Its protein is CASSQTRVTEAFF.

The V and J genes are TRBV19 and TRBJ1-2; 9 bases agree with TRBD1. The length of the CDR3 is 17 residues. Germline CDR1 LNHDA, CDR2 SQIVND (reference sequence). With 5 bases clipped from V and 2 bases from J, the junction kept 12 bases outside the gene matches. The CDR3 is CASSFYPWDRVNYGYTF. CDR3 bases: TGTGCCAGTAGTTTTTACCCCTGGGACAGGGTCAACTATGGCTACACCTTC. Together with reference TRBV19 and TRBJ1-2, the CDR3 gives the full variable domain: DGGITQSPKYLFRKEGQNVTLSCEQNLNHDAMYWYRQDPGQGLRLIYYSQIVNDFQKGDIAEGYSVSREKKESFPLTVTSAQKNPTAFYLCASSFYPWDRVNYGYTFGSGTRLTVV.

V gene TRBV11-2 combines with J gene TRBJ1-2, with 12 bases identical to TRBD1. This CDR3 is built from 15 residues. Germline CDR1 reads SGHAT; CDR2 reads FQNNGV. V lost 0 bases to trimming and J lost 7 bases; unmatched junction nucleotides: 3. CDR3 protein: CASSLEGQGAGGYTF. The CDR3 nucleotides read TGTGCCAGCAGCTTAGAGGGACAGGGGGCGGGTGGCTACACCTTC.